The TCR beta chain described here comes from a study of regulatory T cells in long-lasting Graves disease. Per the germline V gene, CDR1 is SEHNR and CDR2 is FQNEAQ (reference sequence). The CDR3 sequence is 15 residues long. After removal of 3 bases from V and 2 bases from J, the junction contained 4 bases not matched to a gene. Time point indicated: newly diagnosed GD, antithyroid drugs for less than 3 months. PBMC-extracted RNA yielded the TCR library. Both iRepertoire HTBI primers and Arm-PCR of CDR3 regions were used to build the TCR beta libraries. TCRdb redid the calling of the multiplex PCR reads with MiXCR, one entry per CDR3 protein. The repertoire holds some 560,000 distinct CDR3 sequences, with about 16% as singletons. A further study also used this sample, focusing on T cells in Graves' hyperthyroidism and ophthalmopathy.

The sequence was collected from a woman aged 35-65 years with Graves disease. This rearrangement joins TRBV7-9 to TRBJ2-7; TRBD1 matches 10 bases. Sequenced here: peripheral blood mononuclear cells (PBMCs), sampled at new diagnosis, from a patient treated with antithyroid drugs. As DNA, the CDR3 is TGTGCCAGCAGCTTGGGGACAGGGGATACCTACGAGCAGTACTTC. Protein sequence: CASSLGTGDTYEQYF.